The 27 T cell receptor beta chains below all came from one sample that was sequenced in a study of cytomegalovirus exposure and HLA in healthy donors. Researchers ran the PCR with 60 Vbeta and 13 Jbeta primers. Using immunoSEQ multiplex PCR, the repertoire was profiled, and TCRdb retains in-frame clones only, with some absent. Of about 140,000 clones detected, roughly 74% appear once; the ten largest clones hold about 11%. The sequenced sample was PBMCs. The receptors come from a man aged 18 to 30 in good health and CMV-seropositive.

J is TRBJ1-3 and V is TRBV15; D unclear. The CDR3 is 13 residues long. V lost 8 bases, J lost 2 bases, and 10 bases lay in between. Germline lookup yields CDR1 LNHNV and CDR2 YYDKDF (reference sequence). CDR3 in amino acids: CATETSTGNTIYF. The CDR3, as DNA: TGTGCCACCGAAACTTCGACTGGAAACACCATATATTTT.

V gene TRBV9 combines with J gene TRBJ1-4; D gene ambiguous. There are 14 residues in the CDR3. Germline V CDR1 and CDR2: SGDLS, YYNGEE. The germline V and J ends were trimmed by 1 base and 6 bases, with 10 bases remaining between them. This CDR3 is CASSVSGWDEKLFF. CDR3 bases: TGTGCCAGCAGCGTATCCGGGTGGGATGAAAAACTGTTTTTT.

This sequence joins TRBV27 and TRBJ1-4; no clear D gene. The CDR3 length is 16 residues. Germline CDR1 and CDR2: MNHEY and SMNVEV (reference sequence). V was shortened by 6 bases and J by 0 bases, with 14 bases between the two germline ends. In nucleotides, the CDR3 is TGTGCCAGCAGACTTAATCTTTATGCAACTAATGAAAAACTGTTTTTT. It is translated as CASRLNLYATNEKLFF.

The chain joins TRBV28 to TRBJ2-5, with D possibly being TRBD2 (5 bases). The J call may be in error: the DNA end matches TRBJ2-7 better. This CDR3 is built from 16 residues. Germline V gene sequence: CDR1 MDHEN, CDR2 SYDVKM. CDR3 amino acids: CASSLSLERRTYEQYF. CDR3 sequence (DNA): TGTGCCAGCAGTTTAAGCTTGGAGCGGCGGACCTACGAGCAGTACTTC.

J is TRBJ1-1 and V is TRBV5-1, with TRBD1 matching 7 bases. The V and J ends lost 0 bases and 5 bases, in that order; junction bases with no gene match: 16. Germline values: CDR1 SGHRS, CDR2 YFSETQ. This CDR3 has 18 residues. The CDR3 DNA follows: TGCGCCAGCAGCTTGGTAAGGGACAGACGTAGGGGGGAAACTGAAGCTTTCTTT. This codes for CASSLVRDRRRGETEAFF.

CDR3 loop: CASSYRDRGSYEQYF. CDR3 bases: TGTGCCAGCAGTTACAGGGACAGGGGCTCCTACGAGCAGTACTTC. The V call is TRBV6-5, the J call TRBJ2-7, with TRBD1 matching over 10 bases. The CDR3 totals 15 residues. J was trimmed by 0 bases and V by 2 bases; bases with no gene match: 1. Germline V gene lookup returns CDR1 MNHEY and CDR2 SVGAGI.

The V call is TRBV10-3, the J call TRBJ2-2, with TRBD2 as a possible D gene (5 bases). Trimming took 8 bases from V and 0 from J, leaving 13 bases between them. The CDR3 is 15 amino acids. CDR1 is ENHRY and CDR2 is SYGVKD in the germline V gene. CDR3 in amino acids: CAIEDPGSNTGELFF. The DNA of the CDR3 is TGTGCCATCGAGGACCCGGGATCGAACACCGGGGAGCTGTTTTTT.

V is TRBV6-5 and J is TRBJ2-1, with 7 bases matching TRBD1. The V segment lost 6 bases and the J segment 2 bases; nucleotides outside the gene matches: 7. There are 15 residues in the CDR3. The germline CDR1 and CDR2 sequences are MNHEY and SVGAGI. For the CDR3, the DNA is TGTGCCAGCAGCCCCGGGACAGCGACCTACAATGAGCAGTTCTTC. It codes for CASSPGTATYNEQFF.

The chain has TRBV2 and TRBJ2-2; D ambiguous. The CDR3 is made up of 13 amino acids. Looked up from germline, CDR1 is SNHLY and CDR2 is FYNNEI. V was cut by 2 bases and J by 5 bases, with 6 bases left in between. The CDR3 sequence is CASSEPGTGELFF. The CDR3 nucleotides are TGTGCCAGCAGTGAACCCGGGACCGGGGAGCTGTTTTTT.

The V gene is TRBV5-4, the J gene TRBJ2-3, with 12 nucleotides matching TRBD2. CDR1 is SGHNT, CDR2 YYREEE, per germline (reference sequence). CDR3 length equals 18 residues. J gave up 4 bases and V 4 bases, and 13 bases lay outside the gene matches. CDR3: CASSPGGLLAGGADTQYF. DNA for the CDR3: TGTGCCAGCAGCCCAGGGGGGCTACTAGCGGGAGGAGCAGATACGCAGTATTTT. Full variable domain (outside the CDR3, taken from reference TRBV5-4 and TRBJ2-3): ETGVTQSPTHLIKTRGQQVTLRCSSQSGHNTVSWYQQALGQGPQFIFQYYREEENGRGNFPPRFSGLQFPNYSSELNVNALELDDSALYLCASSPGGLLAGGADTQYFGPGTRLTVL.

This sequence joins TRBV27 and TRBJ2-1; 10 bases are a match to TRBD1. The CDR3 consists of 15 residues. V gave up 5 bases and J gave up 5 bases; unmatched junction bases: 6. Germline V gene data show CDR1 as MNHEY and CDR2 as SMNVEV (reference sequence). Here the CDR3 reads CASSIRDRGNNEQFF. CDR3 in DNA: TGTGCCAGCAGTATCCGGGACAGGGGTAACAATGAGCAGTTCTTC.

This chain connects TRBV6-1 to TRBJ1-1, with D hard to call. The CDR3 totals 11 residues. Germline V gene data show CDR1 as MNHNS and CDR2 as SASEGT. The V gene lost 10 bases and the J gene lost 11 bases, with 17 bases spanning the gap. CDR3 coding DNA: TGTGCCACCTCGAGAGGGAGCGGGGCTTTCTTT. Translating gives CATSRGSGAFF.

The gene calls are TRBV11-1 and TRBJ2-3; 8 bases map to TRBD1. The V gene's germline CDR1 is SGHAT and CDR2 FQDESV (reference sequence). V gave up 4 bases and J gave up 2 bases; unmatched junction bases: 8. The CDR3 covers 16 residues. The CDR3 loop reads CASSWAAGGFTDTQYF. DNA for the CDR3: TGTGCCAGCAGCTGGGCGGCAGGGGGCTTCACAGATACGCAGTATTTT.

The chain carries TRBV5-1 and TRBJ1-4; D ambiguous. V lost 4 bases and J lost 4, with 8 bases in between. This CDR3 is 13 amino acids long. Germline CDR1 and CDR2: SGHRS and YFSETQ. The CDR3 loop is CASSIRFNEKLFF. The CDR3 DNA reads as TGCGCCAGCAGCATCAGGTTTAATGAAAAACTGTTTTTT. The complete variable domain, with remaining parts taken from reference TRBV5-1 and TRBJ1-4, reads KAGVTQTPRYLIKTRGQQVTLSCSPISGHRSVSWYQQTPGQGLQFLFEYFSETQRNKGNFPGRFSGRQFSNSRSEMNVSTLELGDSALYLCASSIRFNEKLFFGSGTQLSVL.

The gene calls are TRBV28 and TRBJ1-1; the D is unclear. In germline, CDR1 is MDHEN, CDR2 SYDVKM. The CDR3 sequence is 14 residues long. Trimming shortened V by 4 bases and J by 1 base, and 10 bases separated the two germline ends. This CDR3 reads CASSSPQANTEAFF. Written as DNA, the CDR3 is TGTGCCAGCAGTTCGCCCCAGGCGAACACTGAAGCTTTCTTT.

CDR3 region: CASGTTYNEQFF. The CDR3 coding sequence is TGTGCCAGCGGGACTACCTACAATGAGCAGTTCTTC. This sequence joins TRBV2 and TRBJ2-1, with 7 positions matching TRBD2. The germline gives CDR1 SNHLY, CDR2 FYNNEI. V was pared by 8 bases and J by 2 bases, with 0 bases of the junction left unmatched. The CDR3 totals 12 residues. Variable domain in full (rest from reference TRBV2 and TRBJ2-1): EPEVTQTPSHQVTQMGQEVILRCVPISNHLYFYWYRQILGQKVEFLVSFYNNEISEKSEIFDDQFSVERPDGSNFTLKIRSTKLEDSAMYFCASGTTYNEQFFGPGTRLTVL.

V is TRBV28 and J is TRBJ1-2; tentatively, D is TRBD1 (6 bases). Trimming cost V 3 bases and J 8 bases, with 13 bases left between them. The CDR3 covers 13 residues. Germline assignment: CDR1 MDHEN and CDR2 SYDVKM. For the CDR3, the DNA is TGTGCCAGCAGTTTCGGGGGGGCGCGGGGCTACACCTTC. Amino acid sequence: CASSFGGARGYTF.

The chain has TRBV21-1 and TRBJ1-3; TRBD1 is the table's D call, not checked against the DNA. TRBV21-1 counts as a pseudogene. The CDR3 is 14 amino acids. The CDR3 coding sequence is TGTGCCAGCAGCAGCCGGGACAAAGGAAACACCATATATTTT. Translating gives CASSSRDKGNTIYF.

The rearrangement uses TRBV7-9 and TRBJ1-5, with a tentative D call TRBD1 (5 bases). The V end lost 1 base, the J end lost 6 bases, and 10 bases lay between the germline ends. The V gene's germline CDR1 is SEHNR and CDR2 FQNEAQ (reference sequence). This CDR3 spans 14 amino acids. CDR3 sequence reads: CASSLGPQGQPQHF. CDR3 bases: TGTGCCAGCAGCTTAGGGCCCCAGGGTCAGCCCCAGCATTTT.

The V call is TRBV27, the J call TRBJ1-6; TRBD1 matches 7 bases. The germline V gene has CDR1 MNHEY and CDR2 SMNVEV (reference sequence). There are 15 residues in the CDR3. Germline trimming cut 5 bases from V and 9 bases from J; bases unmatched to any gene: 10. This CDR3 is CASSLLQGFASPLHF. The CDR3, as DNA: TGTGCCAGCAGTCTCCTACAGGGGTTTGCTTCACCCCTCCACTTT.

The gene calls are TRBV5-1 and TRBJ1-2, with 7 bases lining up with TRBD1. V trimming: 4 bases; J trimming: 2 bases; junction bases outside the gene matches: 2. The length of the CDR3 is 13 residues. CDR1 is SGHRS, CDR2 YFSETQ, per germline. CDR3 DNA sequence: TGCGCCAGCAGCCGGACAGGAAACTATGGCTACACCTTC. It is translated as CASSRTGNYGYTF.

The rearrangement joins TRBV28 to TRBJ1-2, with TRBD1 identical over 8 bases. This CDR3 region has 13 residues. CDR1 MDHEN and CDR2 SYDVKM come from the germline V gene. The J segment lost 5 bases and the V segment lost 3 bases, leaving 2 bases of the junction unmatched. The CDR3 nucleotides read TGTGCCAGCAGTTTCCGGACAGGGTATGGCTACACCTTC. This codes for CASSFRTGYGYTF.

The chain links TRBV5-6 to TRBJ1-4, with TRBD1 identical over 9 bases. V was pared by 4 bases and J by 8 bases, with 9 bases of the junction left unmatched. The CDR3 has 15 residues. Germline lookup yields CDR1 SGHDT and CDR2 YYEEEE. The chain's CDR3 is CASSPRTGADEKLFF. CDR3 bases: TGTGCCAGCAGCCCGAGGACAGGGGCAGACGAAAAACTGTTTTTT.

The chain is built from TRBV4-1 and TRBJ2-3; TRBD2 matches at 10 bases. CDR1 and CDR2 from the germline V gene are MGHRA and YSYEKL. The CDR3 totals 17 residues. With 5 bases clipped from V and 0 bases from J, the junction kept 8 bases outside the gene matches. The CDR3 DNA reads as TGCGCCAGCAGCTCCCTAGAGCGGGAGGGTAGCACAGATACGCAGTATTTT. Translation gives CASSSLEREGSTDTQYF.

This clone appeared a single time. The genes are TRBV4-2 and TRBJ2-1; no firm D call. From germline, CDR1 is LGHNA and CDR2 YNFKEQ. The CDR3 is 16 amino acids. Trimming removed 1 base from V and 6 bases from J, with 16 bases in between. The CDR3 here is CASSQATASLGNEQFF. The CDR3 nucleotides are TGTGCCAGCAGCCAAGCAACTGCTAGTCTGGGCAATGAGCAGTTCTTC.

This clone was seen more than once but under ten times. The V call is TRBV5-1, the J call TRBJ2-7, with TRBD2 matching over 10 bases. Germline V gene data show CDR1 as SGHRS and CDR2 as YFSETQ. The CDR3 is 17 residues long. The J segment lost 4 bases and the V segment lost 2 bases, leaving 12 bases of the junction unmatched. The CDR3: CASSLSGRAGQGYEQYF. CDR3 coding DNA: TGCGCCAGCAGCTTAAGCGGGAGGGCCGGTCAAGGATACGAGCAGTACTTC.

The CDR3 loop reads CATSRGELAGGVETQYF. As DNA, the CDR3 is TGTGCCACCAGCAGAGGGGAGTTAGCGGGAGGTGTAGAGACCCAGTACTTC. The chain employs TRBV15 and TRBJ2-5; 10 bases agree with TRBD2. This CDR3 comprises 17 residues. The junction had 9 bases not matched to a gene; V was cut back by 1 base and J by 4 bases. The V gene's germline CDR1 is LNHNV and CDR2 YYDKDF (reference sequence).